This section outlines one TCR beta chain sequence together with its context. Its antigen is not yet known. There are no base qualities to consult, and no much larger clone falls within one base. The data belong to a study of cytomegalovirus exposure and HLA in healthy donors (TCRdb year 2017). About the investigation overall: According to a later analysis, the 120 or so validation repertoires were produced on the same platform as the approximately 610 repertoires of the first cohort. Besides the first cohort of roughly 660 subjects, a separate validation cohort made up of roughly 130 different subjects was used. The study combined high-throughput TCR immunosequencing, statistical association of individual TCRs with disease status, and machine learning to predict cytomegalovirus infection status. The study aimed to test whether cataloging public T cell receptors could reveal signatures of past pathogen exposure.

Preparation of the library involved the immunoSEQ multiplex PCR assay. Per the authors' processing: A statistical classification framework was built to diagnose cytomegalovirus status from the catalog of TCR beta chain sequences. In TCRdb, the immuneACCESS table is reduced to in-frame sequences with V and J assigned. These tables do not hold every clone; where another copy was compared, an unresolved V gene accounts for under half, and the others remain unexplained. That table is the source of V, J and clone size, and D and trimming were worked out from the DNA. In all, the sample holds 190,000 or so clones, and roughly four fifths of those were seen once. Jointly, the top ten make up about 3% of the sample. Separate from the approximately 700-subject first cohort, the validation cohort of roughly 120 subjects was the group to which the donors belonged. Broader findings and caveats from the paper: Across donors, most TCR sequences were observed very rarely, whereas some public TCRs were present in many individuals. The study gave a list of 150 to 200 TCR beta chains associated with cytomegalovirus. The validation cohort had no HLA typing available for a later analysis, so co-occurrence within that cohort was assessed over all 120 or so repertoires. A later analysis found that TCRs clustered in the first cohort also tended to co-occur in the approximately 120 validation repertoires, with 94% of cluster scores above 0. The classifier was reported to diagnose cytomegalovirus status with high specificity and sensitivity in both the original cohort and the validation cohort. A few of the identified cytomegalovirus-associated TCR beta chains were confirmed in vitro to be specific for cytomegalovirus antigens. It was suggested by the authors that the approach could potentially be generalized to other disease states and immunological phenotypes.

V is pruned by 4 bases and J by 2 bases, leaving 8 bases of the junction without a gene match. CDR3 length: 16 amino acids, cysteine to phenylalanine. Only the CDR3 part of the read is kept: 48 bases, read in frame from the first base. For CDR1 and CDR2, the germline V gene lists SGDLS and YYNGEE. The rearranged segments are TRBV9 and TRBJ2-5; 10 bases in the middle match TRBD1. The TCR comes from a woman between 18 and 29 years old in good health and CMV-seropositive. Sequencing was performed on PBMCs. The CDR3 in this case is CASSPLAGQGQETQYF. In nucleotides, the sequence is TGTGCCAGCAGCCCTTTAGCGGGACAGGGGCAAGAGACCCAGTACTTC.